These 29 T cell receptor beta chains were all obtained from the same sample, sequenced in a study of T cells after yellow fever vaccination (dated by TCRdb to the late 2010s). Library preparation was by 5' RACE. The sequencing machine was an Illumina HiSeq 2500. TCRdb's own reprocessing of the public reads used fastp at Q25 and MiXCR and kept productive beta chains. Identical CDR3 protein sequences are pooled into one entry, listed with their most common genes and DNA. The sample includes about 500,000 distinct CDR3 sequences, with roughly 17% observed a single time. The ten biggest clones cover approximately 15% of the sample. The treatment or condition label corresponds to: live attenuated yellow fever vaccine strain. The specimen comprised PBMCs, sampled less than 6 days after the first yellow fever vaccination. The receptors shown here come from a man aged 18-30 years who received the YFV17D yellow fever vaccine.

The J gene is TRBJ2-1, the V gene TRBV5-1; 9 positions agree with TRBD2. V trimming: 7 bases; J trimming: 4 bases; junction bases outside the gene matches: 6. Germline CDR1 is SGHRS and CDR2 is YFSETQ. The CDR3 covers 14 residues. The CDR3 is CASALAGNYNEQFF. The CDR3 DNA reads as TGCGCCAGCGCTCTAGCGGGGAATTACAATGAGCAGTTCTTC.

The CDR3 nucleotides are TGTGCCAGCAGCCGGACAGGGGGTTATACTGAAGCTTTCTTT. Protein sequence: CASSRTGGYTEAFF. The rearrangement uses TRBV7-3 and TRBJ1-1, with 10 bases matching TRBD1. This CDR3 contains 14 residues. Germline V gene sequence: CDR1 SGHTA, CDR2 FQGTGA. With 5 bases clipped from V and 5 bases from J, the junction kept 5 bases outside the gene matches.

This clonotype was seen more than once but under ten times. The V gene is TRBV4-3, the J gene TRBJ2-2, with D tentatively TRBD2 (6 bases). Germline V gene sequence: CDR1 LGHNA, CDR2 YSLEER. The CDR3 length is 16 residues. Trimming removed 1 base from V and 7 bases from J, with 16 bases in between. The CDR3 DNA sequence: TGCGCCAGCAGCCAAGGGAGGGGCAAGGGCGGCGGGGAGCTGTTTTTT. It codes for CASSQGRGKGGGELFF.

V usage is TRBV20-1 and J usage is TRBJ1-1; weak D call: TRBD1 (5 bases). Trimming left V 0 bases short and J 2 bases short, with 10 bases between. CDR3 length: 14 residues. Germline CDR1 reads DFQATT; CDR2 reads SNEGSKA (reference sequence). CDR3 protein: CSARDQTANTEAFF. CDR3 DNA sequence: TGCAGTGCTAGAGACCAGACAGCTAACACTGAAGCTTTCTTT.

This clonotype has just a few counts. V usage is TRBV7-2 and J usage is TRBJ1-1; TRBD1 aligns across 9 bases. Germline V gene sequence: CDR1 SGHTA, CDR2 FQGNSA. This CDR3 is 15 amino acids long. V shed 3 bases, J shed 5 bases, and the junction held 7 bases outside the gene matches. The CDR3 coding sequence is TGTGCCAGCAGCTTGGACAGGGGCCCCAGGACTGAAGCTTTCTTT. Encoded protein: CASSLDRGPRTEAFF.

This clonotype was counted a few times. CDR3 bases: TGCGCCAGCAGGCTTGGTTACCGGGAGACCCAGTACTTC. Residues: CASRLGYRETQYF. The chain joins TRBV5-1 to TRBJ2-5; D gene uncertain. Germline V gene lookup returns CDR1 SGHRS and CDR2 YFSETQ. Trimming stripped 5 bases from V and 5 bases from J, with 13 bases between. The CDR3 contains 13 residues.

The CDR3 bases are TGTGCCACCAGCAGAGATATAGCGGGGGGGCATGAGCAGTTCTTC. Its translation: CATSRDIAGGHEQFF. The chain recombines TRBV15 with TRBJ2-1, with TRBD2 matching 11 bases. J lost 8 bases, V lost 0 bases, and 3 bases had no gene match. The CDR3 is made up of 15 amino acids. CDR1 LNHNV and CDR2 YYDKDF come from the germline V gene (reference sequence).

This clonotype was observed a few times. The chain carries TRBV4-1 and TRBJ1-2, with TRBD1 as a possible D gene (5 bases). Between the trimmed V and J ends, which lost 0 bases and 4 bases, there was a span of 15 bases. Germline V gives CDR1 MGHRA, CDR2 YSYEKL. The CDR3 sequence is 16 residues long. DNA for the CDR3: TGCGCCAGCAGCCAAGATAGGTCGTCAGGGACCTATGGCTACACCTTC. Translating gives CASSQDRSSGTYGYTF.

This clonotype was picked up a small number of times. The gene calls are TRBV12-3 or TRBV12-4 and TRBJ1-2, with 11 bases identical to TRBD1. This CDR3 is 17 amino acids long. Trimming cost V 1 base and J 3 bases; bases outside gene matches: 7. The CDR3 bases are TGTGCCAGCAGTTTAGATCGGACAGGGGGCCGTTACTATGGCTACACCTTC. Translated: CASSLDRTGGRYYGYTF.

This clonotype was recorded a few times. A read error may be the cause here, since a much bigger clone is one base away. CDR3 sequence: CATSEGYGYTF. DNA of the CDR3: TGTGCCACCAGTGAGGGATATGGCTACACCTTC. This chain links TRBV24-1 with TRBJ1-2, with D hard to call. The V gene lost 4 bases and the J gene lost 5 bases, with 4 bases spanning the gap. CDR3 length equals 11 residues. Per the germline V gene, CDR1 is KGHDR and CDR2 is SFDVKD.

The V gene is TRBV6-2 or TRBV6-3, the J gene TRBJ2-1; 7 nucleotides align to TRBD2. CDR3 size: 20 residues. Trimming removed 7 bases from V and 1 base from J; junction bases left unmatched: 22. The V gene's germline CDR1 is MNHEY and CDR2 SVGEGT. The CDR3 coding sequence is TGTGCCAGCATCCGGCGTGGTGCGGGGGTCGGCGGGGGTTCCTACAATGAGCAGTTCTTC. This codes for CASIRRGAGVGGGSYNEQFF.

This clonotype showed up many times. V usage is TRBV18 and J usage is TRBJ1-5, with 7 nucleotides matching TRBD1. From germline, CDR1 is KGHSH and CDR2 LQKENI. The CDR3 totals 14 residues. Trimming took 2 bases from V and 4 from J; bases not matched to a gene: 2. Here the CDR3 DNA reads TGTGCCAGCTCACCAGGGACAGATAATCAGCCCCAGCATTTT. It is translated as CASSPGTDNQPQHF.

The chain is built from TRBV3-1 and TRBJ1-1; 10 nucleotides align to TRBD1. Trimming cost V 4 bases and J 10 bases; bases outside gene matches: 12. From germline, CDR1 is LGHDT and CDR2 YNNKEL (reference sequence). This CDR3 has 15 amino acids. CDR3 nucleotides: TGTGCCAGCAGCCGCCGACCCCGGGACAGGGGAAGAGCTTTCTTT. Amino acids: CASSRRPRDRGRAFF. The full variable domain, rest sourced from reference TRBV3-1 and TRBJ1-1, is DTAVSQTPKYLVTQMGNDKSIKCEQNLGHDTMYWYKQDSKKFLKIMFSYNNKELIINETVPNRFSPKSPDKAHLNLHINSLELGDSAVYFCASSRRPRDRGRAFFGQGTRLTVV.

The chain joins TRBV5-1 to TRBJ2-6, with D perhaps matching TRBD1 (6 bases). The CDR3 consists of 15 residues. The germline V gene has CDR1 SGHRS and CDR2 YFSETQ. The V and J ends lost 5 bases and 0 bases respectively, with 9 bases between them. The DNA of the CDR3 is TGCGCCAGCAGGGTCAGGGGCTCTGGGGCCAACGTCCTGACTTTC. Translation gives CASRVRGSGANVLTF.

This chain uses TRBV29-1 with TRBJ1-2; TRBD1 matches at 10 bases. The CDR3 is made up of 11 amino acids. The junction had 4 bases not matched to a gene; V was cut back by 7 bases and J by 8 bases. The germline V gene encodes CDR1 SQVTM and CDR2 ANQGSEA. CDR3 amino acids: CSAGQGGGYTF. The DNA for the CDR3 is TGCAGCGCCGGACAGGGGGGGGGCTACACCTTC.

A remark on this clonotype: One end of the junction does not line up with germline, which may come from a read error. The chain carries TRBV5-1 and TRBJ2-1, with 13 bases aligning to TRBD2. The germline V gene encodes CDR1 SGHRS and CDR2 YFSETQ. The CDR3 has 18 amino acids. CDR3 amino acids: CASSLELAGGPFKDEQIF. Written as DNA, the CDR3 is TGCGCCAGCAGCTTGGAACTAGCGGGGGGGCCGTTTAAGGATGAGCAGATCTTC.

CDR3 bases: TGTGCCACCAGCCCCCCCGGGACCGCCTATGGCTACACCTTC. This sequence encodes CATSPPGTAYGYTF. The chain couples TRBV15 to TRBJ1-2, with D possibly TRBD1 on 5 matching bases. Germline-derived CDR1 and CDR2 are LNHNV and YYDKDF (reference sequence). Deletions cut 5 bases from V and 4 bases from J, with 14 bases between. This CDR3 contains 14 residues.

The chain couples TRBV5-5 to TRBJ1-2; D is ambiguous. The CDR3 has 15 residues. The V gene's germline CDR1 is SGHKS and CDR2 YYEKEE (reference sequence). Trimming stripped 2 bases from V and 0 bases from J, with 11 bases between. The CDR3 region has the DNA TGTGCCAGCAGCTTCGTTGGTGAAGCTAACTATGGCTACACCTTC. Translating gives CASSFVGEANYGYTF.

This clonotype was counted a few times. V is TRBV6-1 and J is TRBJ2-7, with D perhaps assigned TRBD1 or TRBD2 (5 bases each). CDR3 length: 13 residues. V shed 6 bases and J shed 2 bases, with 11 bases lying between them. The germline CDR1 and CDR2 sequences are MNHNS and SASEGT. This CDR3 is CASSEGTAYEQYV. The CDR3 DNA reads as TGTGCCAGCAGCGAGGGGACCGCCTACGAGCAGTACGTC.

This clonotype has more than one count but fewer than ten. The CDR3: CASSHNTGEQFF. The CDR3 coding sequence is TGTGCCAGCAGCCACAACACGGGTGAGCAGTTCTTC. The rearrangement uses TRBV3-1 and TRBJ2-1; D uncertain. V gave up 3 bases and J gave up 9 bases, with 9 bases separating them. The CDR3 is 12 residues long. CDR1 LGHDT and CDR2 YNNKEL come from the germline V gene (reference sequence).

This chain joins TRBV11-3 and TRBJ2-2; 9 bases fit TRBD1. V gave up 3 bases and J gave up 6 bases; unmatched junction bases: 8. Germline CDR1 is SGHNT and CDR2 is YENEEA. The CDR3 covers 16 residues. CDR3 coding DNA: TGTGCCAGCAGCTTTCCACCGGGACAGGGACCCGGGGAGCTGTTTTTT. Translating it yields CASSFPPGQGPGELFF. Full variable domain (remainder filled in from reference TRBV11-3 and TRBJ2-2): EAGVVQSPRYKIIEKKQPVAFWCNPISGHNTLYWYLQNLGQGPELLIRYENEEAVDDSQLPKDRFSAERLKGVDSTLKIQPAELGDSAVYLCASSFPPGQGPGELFFGEGSRLTVL.

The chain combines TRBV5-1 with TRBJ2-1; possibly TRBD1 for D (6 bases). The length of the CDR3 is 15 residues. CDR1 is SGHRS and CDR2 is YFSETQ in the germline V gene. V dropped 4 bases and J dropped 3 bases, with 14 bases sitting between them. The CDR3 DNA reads TGCGCCAGCAGCCCAGGACAGACCGGCTACAATGAGCAGTTCTTC. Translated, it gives CASSPGQTGYNEQFF.

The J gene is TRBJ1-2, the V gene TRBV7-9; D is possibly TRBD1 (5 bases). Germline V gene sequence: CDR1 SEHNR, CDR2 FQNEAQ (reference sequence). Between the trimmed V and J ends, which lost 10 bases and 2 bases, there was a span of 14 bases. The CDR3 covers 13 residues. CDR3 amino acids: CAIRPWGNYGYTF. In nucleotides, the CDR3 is TGTGCCATTAGACCCTGGGGCAACTATGGCTACACCTTC. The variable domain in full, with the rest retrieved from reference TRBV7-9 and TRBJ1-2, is DTGVSQNPRHKITKRGQNVTFRCDPISEHNRLYWYRQTLGQGPEFLTYFQNEAQLEKSRLLSDRFSAERPKGSFSTLEIQRTEQGDSAMYLCAIRPWGNYGYTFGSGTRLTVV.

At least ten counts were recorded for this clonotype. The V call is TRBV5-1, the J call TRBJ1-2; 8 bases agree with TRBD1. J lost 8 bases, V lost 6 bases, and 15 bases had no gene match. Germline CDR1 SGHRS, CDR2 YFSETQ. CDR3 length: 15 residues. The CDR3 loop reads CASTRDRQTSQGYTF. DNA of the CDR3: TGCGCCAGCACCAGGGACAGGCAAACGTCCCAAGGCTACACCTTC.

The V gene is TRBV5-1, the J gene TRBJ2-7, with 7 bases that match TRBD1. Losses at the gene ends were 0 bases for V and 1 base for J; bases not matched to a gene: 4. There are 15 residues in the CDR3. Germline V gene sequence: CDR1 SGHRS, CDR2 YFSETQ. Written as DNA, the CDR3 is TGCGCCAGCAGCTTGGGCCGGGACAGATCCTACGAGCAGTACTTC. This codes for CASSLGRDRSYEQYF.

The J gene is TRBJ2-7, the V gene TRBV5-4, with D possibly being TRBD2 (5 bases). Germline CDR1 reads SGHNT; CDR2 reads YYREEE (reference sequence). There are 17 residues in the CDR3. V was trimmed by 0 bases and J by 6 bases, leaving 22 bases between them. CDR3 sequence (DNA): TGTGCCAGCAGCTTGGGAGGAGGTTTGGTCGCGGGTCGCGAGCAGTACTTC. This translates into CASSLGGGLVAGREQYF.

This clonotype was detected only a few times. CDR3 sequence reads: CASSYSSGLAGTTGELFF. The CDR3 coding sequence is TGTGCCAGCAGTTACTCGTCGGGGCTAGCGGGTACAACCGGGGAGCTGTTTTTT. The chain has TRBV6-5 and TRBJ2-2; 8 bases line up with TRBD2. Germline CDR1 is MNHEY and CDR2 is SVGAGI. After removal of 0 bases from V and 5 bases from J, the junction contained 11 bases not matched to a gene. This CDR3 is 18 amino acids long.

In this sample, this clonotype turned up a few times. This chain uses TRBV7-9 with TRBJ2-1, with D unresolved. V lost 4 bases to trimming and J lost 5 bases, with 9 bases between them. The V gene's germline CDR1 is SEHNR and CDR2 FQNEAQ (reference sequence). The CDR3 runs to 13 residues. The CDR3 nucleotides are TGTGCCAGCAGCTCGCTACATCACAATGAGCAGTTCTTC. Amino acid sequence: CASSSLHHNEQFF.

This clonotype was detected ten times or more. In DNA, the CDR3 is TGTGCCACCAGCAGGGACAGGTCTGACATTCAGTACTTC. Translating it yields CATSRDRSDIQYF. V is TRBV15 and J is TRBJ2-4, with TRBD1 matching 7 bases. CDR1 is LNHNV and CDR2 is YYDKDF in the germline V gene (reference sequence). After removal of 3 bases from V and 8 bases from J, the junction contained 4 bases not matched to a gene. The CDR3 spans 13 residues.